Listed here are 11 T cell receptor beta chains from one sample, sequenced in a study of cytomegalovirus exposure and HLA in healthy donors (dated by TCRdb to about 2017). The library was produced with the immunoSEQ multiplex PCR assay. The multiplex PCR relied on a mix of 60 forward primers for TCR Vbeta segments and 13 reverse primers for TCR Jbeta segments. TCRdb limited this immuneACCESS table to in-frame rearrangements with V and J called. A share of clones is missing; checked studies link under half to unresolved V genes, and the rest is unexplained. The sample table contains some 120,000 clones; only one count was recorded for about 76% of them. Clones ranked in the top ten supply 4.8% of the sample. Source material: PBMCs. All receptors come from a man aged 30 to 39 in good health and CMV-seropositive.

The rearrangement uses TRBV2 and TRBJ2-5; weak D call: TRBD2 (6 bases). The closer fit of TRBJ2-7 to the DNA end suggests the J call may be wrong. The CDR3 covers 17 residues. Germline values: CDR1 SNHLY, CDR2 FYNNEI. In DNA, the CDR3 is TGTGCCAGGAACGCGGGACCGTCATCCTTTGGTTCCTACGAGCAGTACTTC. This gives the protein CARNAGPSSFGSYEQYF.

This clone was observed a handful of times. The rearrangement uses TRBV5-1 and TRBJ1-4, with D hard to call. Germline-derived CDR1 and CDR2 are SGHRS and YFSETQ. The CDR3 has 15 amino acids. Trimming stripped 0 bases from V and 4 bases from J, with 10 bases between. CDR3 in amino acids: CASSLDPGYNEKLFF. In nucleotides, the CDR3 is TGCGCCAGCAGCTTGGATCCGGGATATAATGAAAAACTGTTTTTT. The complete variable domain, with remaining parts taken from reference TRBV5-1 and TRBJ1-4, reads KAGVTQTPRYLIKTRGQQVTLSCSPISGHRSVSWYQQTPGQGLQFLFEYFSETQRNKGNFPGRFSGRQFSNSRSEMNVSTLELGDSALYLCASSLDPGYNEKLFFGSGTQLSVL.

This clone was counted a few times. V is TRBV9 and J is TRBJ2-3, with D possibly matching TRBD1 (6 bases). Germline-derived CDR1 and CDR2 are SGDLS and YYNGEE. V gave up 4 bases and J gave up 4 bases, with 16 bases separating them. This CDR3 is built from 15 residues. The CDR3 DNA is TGTGCCAGCAGCAGACAGGCCAACCCGTCAGATACGCAGTATTTT. Translating gives CASSRQANPSDTQYF.

This clone has only a few counts. The J gene is TRBJ1-1, the V gene TRBV10-3, with D possibly matching TRBD1 (5 bases). Germline V gene lookup returns CDR1 ENHRY and CDR2 SYGVKD. The CDR3 runs 14 residues. V lost 0 bases, J lost 11 bases, and 16 bases lay in between. The CDR3 reads CAISESPGGGTAFF. CDR3 sequence (DNA): TGTGCCATCAGTGAGTCCCCGGGCGGGGGAACGGCTTTCTTT.

This chain connects TRBV6-1 to TRBJ2-5; D possibly corresponds to TRBD1 (6 bases). The V gene lost 0 bases and the J gene lost 0 bases, with 17 bases spanning the gap. The germline V gene encodes CDR1 MNHNS and CDR2 SASEGT. The CDR3 extends over 18 amino acids. CDR3 region: CASSEAGRAQGYQETQYF. The CDR3 DNA is TGTGCCAGCAGTGAAGCGGGCAGGGCGCAGGGGTACCAAGAGACCCAGTACTTC.

This clone came up a few times. This chain joins TRBV7-9 and TRBJ1-2; TRBD1 is a possible D gene (6 bases). The CDR3 is 12 residues long. The V end lost 0 bases, the J end lost 8 bases, and 7 bases lay between the germline ends. In germline, CDR1 is SEHNR, CDR2 FQNEAQ (reference sequence). The CDR3 DNA is TGTGCCAGCAGCTTAGCGGACAGCGGCTACACCTTC. Amino acid sequence: CASSLADSGYTF.

This clone was counted between two and nine times. This chain links TRBV27 with TRBJ1-1; D possibly corresponds to TRBD1 (6 bases). From germline, CDR1 is MNHEY and CDR2 SMNVEV (reference sequence). The CDR3 is 14 residues long. The V gene lost 3 bases and the J gene lost 4 bases, with 12 bases spanning the gap. CDR3 region: CASSFGQSVTEAFF. CDR3 nucleotides: TGTGCCAGCAGTTTCGGACAGTCGGTCACTGAAGCTTTCTTT.

This clone turned up a few times. This chain uses TRBV5-4 with TRBJ2-3; D is unclear. Germline loops: CDR1 SGHNT, CDR2 YYREEE (reference sequence). V lost 4 bases and J lost 0, with 9 bases in between. This CDR3 spans 14 amino acids. The CDR3 is CASSPLTSTDTQYF. In DNA, the CDR3 is TGTGCCAGCAGCCCCCTCACTAGCACAGATACGCAGTATTTT.

This rearrangement joins TRBV9 to TRBJ1-5; 10 nucleotides agree with TRBD1. V was clipped by 4 bases and J by 5 bases; unmatched bases: 6. The V gene's germline CDR1 is SGDLS and CDR2 YYNGEE. The CDR3 length is 15 residues. The CDR3 nucleotides are TGTGCCAGCAGCCTTAGGGGGACAGGGGATCAGCCCCAGCATTTT. This gives the protein CASSLRGTGDQPQHF.

V gene TRBV10-3 combines with J gene TRBJ1-1; D unresolved. The CDR3 length is 12 residues. Trimming removed 6 bases from V and 4 bases from J, with 9 bases in between. CDR1 and CDR2 from the germline V gene are ENHRY and SYGVKD. The CDR3 DNA sequence: TGTGCCATCAGCGGCGGGCGCACTGAAGCTTTCTTT. Its protein product is CAISGGRTEAFF.

This clone was counted a single time. The chain employs TRBV6-6 and TRBJ2-1; D might be TRBD1 (6 bases). The germline gives CDR1 MNHNY, CDR2 SVGAGI (reference sequence). Trimming took 6 bases from V and 0 from J, leaving 12 bases between them. The CDR3 length is 15 residues. In nucleotides, the CDR3 is TGTGCCAGCAGGTCGGACAGTAACTCCTACAATGAGCAGTTCTTC. Its protein product is CASRSDSNSYNEQFF.